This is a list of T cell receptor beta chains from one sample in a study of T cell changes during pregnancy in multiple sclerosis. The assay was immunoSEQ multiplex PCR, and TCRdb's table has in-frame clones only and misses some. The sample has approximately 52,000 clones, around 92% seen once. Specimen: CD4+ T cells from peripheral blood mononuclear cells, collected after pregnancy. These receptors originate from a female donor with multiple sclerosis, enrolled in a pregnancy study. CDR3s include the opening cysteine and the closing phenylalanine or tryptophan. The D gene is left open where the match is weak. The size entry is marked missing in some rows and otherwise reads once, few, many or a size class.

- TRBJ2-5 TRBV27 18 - CASSLAGPIFGTGETQYF TGTGCCAGCAGCTTAGCAGGACCGATATTTGGTACGGGGGAGACCCAGTACTTC
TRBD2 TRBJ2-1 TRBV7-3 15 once CASSSSGRRDNEQFF TGTGCCAGCAGCTCGAGCGGGAGGAGGGACAATGAGCAGTTCTTC
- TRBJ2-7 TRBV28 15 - CASSFASDHTEEQYF TGTGCCAGCAGTTTCGCTAGCGACCATACGGAGGAGCAGTACTTC
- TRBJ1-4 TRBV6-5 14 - CASSYRQRHEKLFF TGTGCCAGCAGTTACCGGCAGCGTCATGAAAAACTGTTTTTT
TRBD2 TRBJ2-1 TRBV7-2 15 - CASSRGVAGDNEQFF TGTGCCAGCAGCCGGGGGGTAGCGGGGGACAATGAGCAGTTCTTC
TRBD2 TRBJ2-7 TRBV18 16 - CASSPPAGGPSYEQYF TGTGCCAGCTCACCCCCAGCGGGAGGGCCCTCCTACGAGCAGTACTTC
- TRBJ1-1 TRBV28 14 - CASSLGGGSTEAFF TGTGCCAGCAGTTTAGGCGGGGGTAGCACTGAAGCTTTCTTT
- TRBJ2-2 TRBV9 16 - CASSVVPLANTGELFF TGTGCCAGCAGCGTAGTCCCCCTAGCGAACACCGGGGAGCTGTTTTTT
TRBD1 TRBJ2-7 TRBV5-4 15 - CASSRRGGSSYEQYF TGTGCCAGCAGCCGACGAGGGGGCAGCTCCTACGAGCAGTACTTC
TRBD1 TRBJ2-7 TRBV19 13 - CASRDSATYEQYF TGTGCCAGTCGGGACAGCGCTACCTACGAGCAGTACTTC
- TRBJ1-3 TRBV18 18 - CASSPNSLGTSSGNTIYF TGTGCCAGCTCACCAAATTCCCTTGGCACTAGCTCTGGAAACACCATATATTTT
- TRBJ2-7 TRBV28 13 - CASSPTSYYEQYF TGTGCCAGCAGCCCGACTAGTTACTACGAGCAGTACTTC
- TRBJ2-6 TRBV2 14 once CASSELSGANVLTF TGTGCCAGCAGTGAACTCTCTGGGGCCAACGTCCTGACTTTC
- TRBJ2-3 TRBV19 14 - CASRHPSNPYTQYF TGTGCCAGTAGACACCCTTCGAACCCTTATACGCAGTATTTT
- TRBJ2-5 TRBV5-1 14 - CASSLYPYQETQYF TGCGCCAGCAGCTTGTATCCCTACCAAGAGACCCAGTACTTC
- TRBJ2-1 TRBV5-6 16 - CASSPISWRADNEQFF TGTGCCAGCAGCCCCATTTCCTGGCGGGCAGACAATGAGCAGTTCTTC
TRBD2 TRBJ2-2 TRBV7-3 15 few CASSLALAGTGELFF TGTGCCAGCAGCTTAGCACTAGCGGGCACCGGGGAGCTGTTTTTT
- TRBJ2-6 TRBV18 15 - CASSPNYAGANVLTF TGTGCCAGCTCACCGAACTATGCTGGGGCCAACGTCCTGACTTTC
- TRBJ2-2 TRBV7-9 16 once CASSPSSGWGTGELFF TGTGCCAGCAGCCCATCCTCGGGGTGGGGCACCGGGGAGCTGTTTTTT
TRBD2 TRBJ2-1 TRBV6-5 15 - CASKQGSGRFNEQFF TGTGCCAGCAAACAGGGTAGCGGGAGGTTCAATGAGCAGTTCTTC
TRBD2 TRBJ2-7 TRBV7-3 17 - CASSLAAVASGAYEQYF TGTGCCAGCAGCTTAGCGGCTGTCGCTAGCGGAGCCTACGAGCAGTACTTC
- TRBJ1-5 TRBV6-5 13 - CASSYAIEQPQHF TGTGCCAGCAGTTACGCCATAGAGCAGCCCCAGCATTTT